The clone carrying this T cell receptor (beta chain) was seen only a few times. V was shortened by 1 base and J by 3 bases, with 12 bases between the two germline ends. In germline, CDR1 is SEHNR, CDR2 FQNEAQ (reference sequence). The CDR3 has 15 amino acids. These data belong to a study of molecular identifiers for immune sequencing clone quantification. Via MiXCR, TCRdb re-called the PCR reads, giving one row per CDR3 protein. Found here are approximately 97,000 distinct CDR3 sequences, more than 20% of them singletons; the top ten hold roughly 1%. Sequences were obtained from naive CD8+ T cells from blood, with Jurkat cell RNA spiked in. Indicated subset: FACS-sorted CD8+CD4-CCR7+CD45RA+ naive T cells. This TCR was recovered from a human donor in good health. Some libraries in this study had Jurkat cell RNA spiked in. The chain combines TRBV7-9 with TRBJ1-2, with unresolved D. This chain's CDR3 is CASSLGGSLYYGYTF. The CDR3 region has the DNA TGTGCCAGCAGCTTAGGCGGCAGCCTCTACTATGGCTACACCTTC.